These 27 T cell receptor beta chains originate from one sample sequenced in a study of blood T cell repertoires in COVID-19. Assay: immunoSEQ multiplex PCR; the TCRdb copy retains only in-frame clones and omits some. This table holds about 36,000 clones, 90% found once. Material for sequencing was peripheral blood. Receptors originate from a human donor in a cohort sampled during active COVID-19.

The J gene is TRBJ2-6, the V gene TRBV6-5; tentatively, D is TRBD2 (5 bases). The length of the CDR3 is 13 residues. Trimming cost V 11 bases and J 2 bases, with 10 bases left between them. Germline V lookup: CDR1 MNHEY, CDR2 SVGAGI. The CDR3 nucleotides are TGTGCCGCGTCCGGGGCTGGGGCCAACGTCCTGACTTTC. Its translation is CAASGAGANVLTF.

J is TRBJ2-7 and V is TRBV7-2; 10 nucleotides match TRBD2. From germline, CDR1 is SGHTA and CDR2 FQGNSA. The CDR3 length is 15 residues. The junction had 13 bases not matched to a gene; V was cut back by 7 bases and J by 7 bases. The CDR3 spells CASTSGSGRAEEQYF. The CDR3 nucleotides are TGTGCCAGCACCTCGGGAAGCGGGAGGGCCGAGGAGCAGTACTTC.

V usage is TRBV28 and J usage is TRBJ2-1; 9 nucleotides align to TRBD2. V lost 2 bases, J lost 4 bases, and 9 bases stayed unmatched. In germline, CDR1 is MDHEN, CDR2 SYDVKM. CDR3 size: 17 residues. The CDR3 DNA follows: TGTGCCAGCAGTTTAATAAGGCTAGCGGGAATGTACAATGAGCAGTTCTTC. It specifies CASSLIRLAGMYNEQFF.

This chain links TRBV27 with TRBJ2-7; weak D call: TRBD1 (5 bases). The germline V gene has CDR1 MNHEY and CDR2 SMNVEV (reference sequence). CDR3 length: 15 amino acids. V gave up 7 bases and J gave up 3 bases, with 19 bases separating them. CDR3 in DNA: TGTGCCAGCACCAGGCATGGGGCGCTGAGCTACGAGCAGTACTTC. The encoded protein is CASTRHGALSYEQYF.

The V gene is TRBV25-1, the J gene TRBJ2-5, with TRBD2 as a possible D gene (5 bases). Germline lookup yields CDR1 MGHDK and CDR2 SYGVNS. V dropped 5 bases and J dropped 5 bases, with 12 bases sitting between them. The CDR3 totals 13 residues. CDR3 protein: CASSTGNSETQYF. The DNA for the CDR3 is TGTGCCAGCAGTACGGGGAACAGTGAGACCCAGTACTTC.

The chain is built from TRBV18 and TRBJ1-2; TRBD1 is a possible D gene (5 bases). CDR1 is KGHSH, CDR2 LQKENI, per germline. V was shortened by 4 bases and J by 2 bases, with 14 bases between the two germline ends. The CDR3 has 15 amino acids. The CDR3 sequence: CASSLERGANYGYTF. In nucleotides, the CDR3 is TGTGCCAGCTCACTAGAAAGGGGCGCGAACTATGGCTACACCTTC.

This clone was found once. J is TRBJ2-1 and V is TRBV7-6; D not resolved. V was shortened by 8 bases and J by 2 bases, with 10 bases between the two germline ends. This CDR3 contains 13 residues. Germline CDR1 SGHVS, CDR2 FNYEAQ. CDR3 amino acids: CASGFGPYNEQFF. Written as DNA, the CDR3 is TGTGCCAGCGGTTTTGGGCCCTACAATGAGCAGTTCTTC.

The chain carries TRBV4-1 and TRBJ2-7, with D perhaps TRBD1 (6 bases). The CDR3 has 15 residues. V shed 0 bases and J shed 4 bases, with 13 bases lying between them. The germline V gene has CDR1 MGHRA and CDR2 YSYEKL. The CDR3, as DNA: TGCGCCAGCAGCCAAGAGGACAGAACCCTATACGAGCAGTACTTC. Its translation is CASSQEDRTLYEQYF.

The V gene is TRBV2, the J gene TRBJ1-5, with D hard to call. Germline CDR1 is SNHLY and CDR2 is FYNNEI. The CDR3 totals 15 residues. V dropped 6 bases and J dropped 4 bases, with 16 bases sitting between them. The CDR3 DNA is TGTGCCAGCAGGGATAGCCCCGGTCGGAATCAGCCCCAGCATTTT. Translating it yields CASRDSPGRNQPQHF.

J is TRBJ2-5 and V is TRBV15; a possible D gene is TRBD2 (5 bases). The length of the CDR3 is 14 residues. Germline assignment: CDR1 LNHNV and CDR2 YYDKDF (reference sequence). V lost 4 bases and J 5 bases, leaving 14 bases between the germline ends. CDR3 nucleotide sequence: TGTGCCACCAGCACACAAAGGAGGAAGGAGACCCAGTACTTC. Residues: CATSTQRRKETQYF.

The genes are TRBV5-4 and TRBJ2-1; 12 nucleotides agree with TRBD2. This CDR3 contains 16 residues. The V gene end was trimmed by 4 bases and the J gene end by 6 bases; junction bases not matched to a gene: 8. Per the germline V gene, CDR1 is SGHNT and CDR2 is YYREEE (reference sequence). The CDR3 nucleotides are TGTGCCAGCAGCCCCCTGGGACTAGCGGGTGGCAATGAGCAGTTCTTC. Translation gives CASSPLGLAGGNEQFF.

The chain couples TRBV7-9 to TRBJ1-1, with D hard to call. This CDR3 is built from 14 residues. Deletions cut 7 bases from V and 7 bases from J, with 19 bases between. Germline V gene lookup returns CDR1 SEHNR and CDR2 FQNEAQ (reference sequence). CDR3 residues: CASKTEWSLGEAFF. Written as DNA, the CDR3 is TGTGCCAGCAAAACCGAGTGGAGTCTCGGTGAAGCTTTCTTT. Full variable domain (rest looked up from reference TRBV7-9 and TRBJ1-1): DTGVSQNPRHKITKRGQNVTFRCDPISEHNRLYWYRQTLGQGPEFLTYFQNEAQLEKSRLLSDRFSAERPKGSFSTLEIQRTEQGDSAMYLCASKTEWSLGEAFFGQGTRLTVV.

The chain has TRBV9 and TRBJ1-2; TRBD1 might be the D (5 bases). Germline V gene data show CDR1 as SGDLS and CDR2 as YYNGEE. There are 15 residues in the CDR3. Trimming took off 0 bases at V and 3 bases at J, with 12 bases between the two ends. CDR3 DNA: TGTGCCAGCAGCGTAGCCCGCAGGGCACACTATGGCTACACCTTC. Translated, it gives CASSVARRAHYGYTF.

This clone was observed a single time. V gene TRBV18 combines with J gene TRBJ1-6; D is unclear. With 0 bases removed from V and 1 base from J, the gap between germline ends came to 7 bases. The V gene's germline CDR1 is KGHSH and CDR2 LQKENI. This CDR3 comprises 16 residues. CDR3: CASSPPTGSYNSPLHF. CDR3 coding DNA: TGTGCCAGCTCACCACCCACGGGGTCCTATAATTCACCCCTCCACTTT.

This clone was counted between two and nine times. The genes are TRBV7-2 and TRBJ2-1; no clear D gene. The CDR3 runs to 15 residues. V lost 7 bases, J lost 0 bases, and 13 bases lay in between. Germline CDR1 is SGHTA and CDR2 is FQGNSA. The CDR3 sequence: CASTHQVSSYNEQFF. CDR3 nucleotide sequence: TGTGCCAGCACCCACCAGGTCAGCTCCTACAATGAGCAGTTCTTC.

The J gene is TRBJ2-1, the V gene TRBV30; 13 nucleotides line up with TRBD2. This CDR3 is built from 13 residues. V dropped 6 bases and J dropped 8; count of bases not matched to a gene: 4. In germline, CDR1 is GTSNPN, CDR2 SVGIG (reference sequence). The CDR3 region is CACTSGRGHEQFF. Here the CDR3 DNA reads TGTGCCTGCACTAGCGGGAGGGGCCATGAGCAGTTCTTC.

The chain combines TRBV27 with TRBJ2-3; D is perhaps TRBD2 (6 bases). The germline V and J ends were trimmed by 3 bases and 7 bases, with 11 bases remaining between them. The CDR3 consists of 13 residues. Looked up from germline, CDR1 is MNHEY and CDR2 is SMNVEV (reference sequence). The CDR3 loop reads CASSFGGYNTQYF. The CDR3 DNA sequence: TGTGCCAGCAGTTTTGGAGGGTACAATACGCAGTATTTT.

This chain uses TRBV1 with TRBJ2-7; the table calls TRBD2, which could not be checked here. TRBV1 has pseudogene status. The CDR3 totals 13 residues. CDR3 sequence reads: CTSSHGGLREQYF. The CDR3 DNA reads as TGCACCAGCAGCCATGGAGGGCTGAGGGAGCAGTACTTC.

V is TRBV5-4 and J is TRBJ2-2, with 14 positions matching TRBD2. V trimming: 0 bases; J trimming: 3 bases; junction bases outside the gene matches: 1. Germline CDR1 is SGHNT and CDR2 is YYREEE (reference sequence). The CDR3 length is 17 residues. The CDR3 is CASSLVGLAGDTGELFF. The CDR3 DNA reads TGTGCCAGCAGCTTGGTGGGACTAGCGGGAGACACCGGGGAGCTGTTTTTT. The whole variable domain, remainder taken from reference TRBV5-4 and TRBJ2-2, is ETGVTQSPTHLIKTRGQQVTLRCSSQSGHNTVSWYQQALGQGPQFIFQYYREEENGRGNFPPRFSGLQFPNYSSELNVNALELDDSALYLCASSLVGLAGDTGELFFGEGSRLTVL.

V is TRBV5-1 and J is TRBJ2-2; 9 positions agree with TRBD2. Germline values: CDR1 SGHRS, CDR2 YFSETQ. The CDR3 totals 15 residues. Unmatched junction bases numbered 9, after V lost 5 bases and J lost 7 bases. The CDR3 DNA reads as TGCGCCAGCAGGAGGGCGGGAGGGCCAGTCGGGGAGCTGTTTTTT. Its translation: CASRRAGGPVGELFF.

This chain's CDR3 is CASSPGVLAGPTDTQYF. CDR3 nucleotide sequence: TGCGCCAGCAGCCCGGGGGTACTAGCGGGACCCACAGATACGCAGTATTTT. This sequence joins TRBV5-1 and TRBJ2-3; TRBD2 matches 10 bases. The germline CDR1 and CDR2 sequences are SGHRS and YFSETQ. V shed 4 bases, J shed 2 bases, and the junction held 10 bases outside the gene matches. This CDR3 has 17 residues.

The rearrangement links TRBV7-2 to TRBJ2-3; TRBD1 might be the D (5 bases). V gave up 1 base and J gave up 8 bases, with 13 bases separating them. The germline gives CDR1 SGHTA, CDR2 FQGNSA. The CDR3 has 14 residues. CDR3 sequence reads: CASSLESGAGTQYF. CDR3 coding DNA: TGTGCCAGCAGCTTAGAATCTGGGGCAGGTACGCAGTATTTT. Combining the CDR3 with reference TRBV7-2 and TRBJ2-3 gives the whole variable domain GAGVSQSPSNKVTEKGKDVELRCDPISGHTALYWYRQSLGQGLEFLIYFQGNSAPDKSGLPSDRFSAERTGGSVSTLTIQRTQQEDSAVYLCASSLESGAGTQYFGPGTRLTVL.

The chain joins TRBV11-3 to TRBJ2-1, with TRBD2 as a possible D gene (6 bases). Germline V lookup: CDR1 SGHNT, CDR2 YENEEA. The CDR3 contains 15 residues. Between the trimmed V and J ends, which lost 5 bases and 1 base, there was a span of 12 bases. CDR3 bases: TGTGCCAGCAGCCCAGGGCGGGGATCCTACAATGAGCAGTTCTTC. As protein: CASSPGRGSYNEQFF.

V gene TRBV15 combines with J gene TRBJ2-7, with D possibly TRBD1 on 5 matching bases. The CDR3 is 14 amino acids. CDR1 is LNHNV and CDR2 is YYDKDF in the germline V gene (reference sequence). Trimming left V 6 bases short and J 1 base short, with 13 bases between. CDR3 DNA: TGTGCCACCAGTCTTATTCAGGGTTCCTACGAGCAGTACTTC. This encodes CATSLIQGSYEQYF.

The V call is TRBV19, the J call TRBJ1-6, with a possible D match to TRBD1 (6 bases). V lost 5 bases, J lost 7 bases, and 18 bases lay in between. Germline CDR1 reads LNHDA; CDR2 reads SQIVND (reference sequence). This CDR3 contains 16 residues. The DNA of the CDR3 is TGTGCCAGTAGTCCTCAGGACAGCACCAAAAATTCACCCCTCCACTTT. Translated, it gives CASSPQDSTKNSPLHF.

CDR3 protein: CASSLTGHHQETQYF. CDR3 DNA: TGTGCCAGCAGTCTAACAGGGCACCATCAAGAGACCCAGTACTTC. The chain joins TRBV7-2 to TRBJ2-5, with TRBD1 as a possible D gene (6 bases). The V and J ends lost 6 bases and 2 bases respectively, with 16 bases between them. CDR3 length equals 15 residues. Germline CDR1 SGHTA, CDR2 FQGNSA.

The rearrangement uses TRBV11-3 and TRBJ2-1; TRBD1 aligns across 7 bases. Germline V CDR1 and CDR2: SGHNT, YENEEA. V shed 4 bases, J shed 4 bases, and the junction held 4 bases outside the gene matches. The CDR3 is 14 amino acids. CDR3 region: CASSSRQGYNEQFF. CDR3 DNA: TGTGCCAGCAGCTCACGACAGGGTTACAATGAGCAGTTCTTC.